The sample holds many counts of the clone carrying this TCR beta chain. This record comes from a study of T cells in Graves' hyperthyroidism and ophthalmopathy. Across 18 months, stable Graves' hyperthyroidism was marked by no progression to ophthalmopathy. It was uncontrolled infection, other autoimmune disease, pregnancy or lactation that excluded patients. Researchers amplified the TCR beta CDR3 regions from RNA transcripts. The HTBI primer set served for first-round RT-PCR of the TCR CDR3. TCRdb re-derived calls from the multiplex PCR reads in MiXCR, one entry per CDR3 protein. The sample holds some 620,000 distinct CDR3 sequences, under 20% seen once. The TCR sequence derives from a woman aged 25 to 39 with Graves' hyperthyroidism. The sequenced sample was blood.

As DNA, the CDR3 is TGTGCCAGCAGTTTACTAGCGGGGCTCTACGAGCAGTACTTC. Protein sequence: CASSLLAGLYEQYF. The V gene is TRBV27, the J gene TRBJ2-7, with 9 bases that match TRBD2. The V gene end was trimmed by 2 bases and the J gene end by 3 bases; junction bases not matched to a gene: 2. Germline V lookup: CDR1 MNHEY, CDR2 SMNVEV (reference sequence). The CDR3 loop spans 14 amino acids.